This is a list of T cell receptor beta chains from one sample in a study of blood T cell repertoires in COVID-19. Assay: immunoSEQ multiplex PCR; the TCRdb copy retains only in-frame clones and omits some. The sample has 200,000 to 300,000 clones; less than 90% are singletons. What was sequenced was peripheral blood. These receptors were obtained from a man aged 55 to 70 who had recovered from COVID-19. Both conserved end residues are part of each CDR3. Each record gives: J gene, D gene, V gene, clone size, CDR3 DNA, CDR3 protein. A D gene is named only where the DNA matches it firmly. Expanded clones are given a class, and other clones once, few, many or no size at all.

j_call: TRBJ1-1
d_call: TRBD1
v_call: TRBV20-1
clone_size: -
cdr3_nt: TGCAGTGCTAGTTCAGGGGGTAGGGCTGAAGCTTTCTTT
cdr3_aa: CSASSGGRAEAFF

j_call: TRBJ1-2
d_call: TRBD1
v_call: TRBV6-5
clone_size: -
cdr3_nt: TGTGCCAGCAGTTACGACAGGGTTGGTTATGGCTACACCTTC
cdr3_aa: CASSYDRVGYGYTF

j_call: TRBJ2-3
d_call: TRBD2
v_call: TRBV29-1
clone_size: -
cdr3_nt: TGCAGCGTTGCGGGGGGGAGTGCGGGCACAGATACGCAGTATTTT
cdr3_aa: CSVAGGSAGTDTQYF

j_call: TRBJ1-5
d_call: -
v_call: TRBV1
clone_size: -
cdr3_nt: TGCACCAGCAGCCCCTTAGAGGTACCGGGGTTAACTTCCAATCAGCCCCAGCATTTT
cdr3_aa: CTSSPLEVPGLTSNQPQHF

j_call: TRBJ2-4
d_call: -
v_call: TRBV6-2/TRBV6-3
clone_size: -
cdr3_nt: TGTGCCAGCAGTTACGTGGGGGCAGCCAAAAACATTCAGTACTTC
cdr3_aa: CASSYVGAAKNIQYF

j_call: TRBJ1-5
d_call: TRBD1
v_call: TRBV30
clone_size: few
cdr3_nt: TGTGCCTGGAGCGCGGACAGGGGGCTAGGCAATCAGCCCCAGCATTTT
cdr3_aa: CAWSADRGLGNQPQHF

j_call: TRBJ1-1
d_call: TRBD1
v_call: TRBV10-1
clone_size: -
cdr3_nt: TGCGCCAGCAGTCGGAATCGGGACAGCCCTGAAGCTTTCTTT
cdr3_aa: CASSRNRDSPEAFF

j_call: TRBJ1-1
d_call: -
v_call: TRBV27
clone_size: -
cdr3_nt: TGTGCCAGCAGTGTCGGGACACAATACGAAGCTTTCTTT
cdr3_aa: CASSVGTQYEAFF

j_call: TRBJ2-3
d_call: TRBD2
v_call: TRBV7-2
clone_size: -
cdr3_nt: TGTGCCAGCAGGTCCGGGACTAGCGGGGGCACAGATACGCAGTATTTT
cdr3_aa: CASRSGTSGGTDTQYF

j_call: TRBJ1-1
d_call: -
v_call: TRBV2
clone_size: -
cdr3_nt: TGTGCCAGCAGTGAAGGCGGGATCACTGAAGCTTTCTTT
cdr3_aa: CASSEGGITEAFF

j_call: TRBJ2-2
d_call: TRBD2
v_call: TRBV5-1
clone_size: -
cdr3_nt: TGCGCCAGCAGTGTGGAGGCGGCGGGGGTCGGCGCCGGGGAGCTGTTTTTT
cdr3_aa: CASSVEAAGVGAGELFF

j_call: TRBJ1-2
d_call: -
v_call: TRBV29-1
clone_size: once
cdr3_nt: TGCAGCGTTGGGGGCATTGACTATGGCTACACCTTC
cdr3_aa: CSVGGIDYGYTF

j_call: TRBJ1-4
d_call: -
v_call: TRBV5-1
clone_size: -
cdr3_nt: TGCGCCAGCAGCTTGGCTCTTAGCTTTAATGAAAAACTGTTTTTT
cdr3_aa: CASSLALSFNEKLFF

j_call: TRBJ1-6
d_call: -
v_call: TRBV10-2
clone_size: -
cdr3_nt: TGCGCCAGCACCCAGGGTTCCGTTTCACCCCTCCACTTT
cdr3_aa: CASTQGSVSPLHF

j_call: TRBJ2-5
d_call: TRBD2
v_call: TRBV5-1
clone_size: -
cdr3_nt: TGCGCCAGCAGCTTAACGGGGGGGTCCCGAGAGACCCAGTACTTC
cdr3_aa: CASSLTGGSRETQYF

j_call: TRBJ2-1
d_call: TRBD2
v_call: TRBV7-3
clone_size: -
cdr3_nt: TGTGCCAGCAGCTTAAGGGCTAGCGGGGGCTACAATGAGCAGTTCTTC
cdr3_aa: CASSLRASGGYNEQFF

j_call: TRBJ2-7
d_call: -
v_call: TRBV19
clone_size: -
cdr3_nt: TGTGCCAGTAGTATCCGGGGGGCCCTGTACGAGCAGTACTTC
cdr3_aa: CASSIRGALYEQYF

j_call: TRBJ2-3
d_call: -
v_call: TRBV20-1
clone_size: -
cdr3_nt: TGCAGTGCGACACAGGTAGATACGCAGTATTTT
cdr3_aa: CSATQVDTQYF

j_call: TRBJ2-3
d_call: TRBD2
v_call: TRBV19
clone_size: -
cdr3_nt: TGTGCCAGTAGTCCGTTTTTGCGGGGGGGCGGCACAGATACGCAGTATTTT
cdr3_aa: CASSPFLRGGGTDTQYF

j_call: TRBJ2-2
d_call: TRBD1
v_call: TRBV2
clone_size: -
cdr3_nt: TGTGCCAGCAGTGGGGGACAGCACACCGGGGAGCTGTTTTTT
cdr3_aa: CASSGGQHTGELFF

j_call: TRBJ1-2
d_call: -
v_call: TRBV27
clone_size: -
cdr3_nt: TGTGCCAGCAGTTTTAGTTTTTCGGGGTTACCGAAATATGGCTACACCTTC
cdr3_aa: CASSFSFSGLPKYGYTF

j_call: TRBJ1-5
d_call: TRBD1
v_call: TRBV5-6
clone_size: once
cdr3_nt: TGTGCCAGCAGTTCCCCTAAACAGGGGGCCGGGGGGTCCCAGCATTTT
cdr3_aa: CASSSPKQGAGGSQHF

j_call: TRBJ2-5
d_call: -
v_call: TRBV27
clone_size: -
cdr3_nt: TGTGCCAGCAGTTTAGAGCAACAAGAGACCCAGTACTTC
cdr3_aa: CASSLEQQETQYF

j_call: TRBJ1-5
d_call: -
v_call: TRBV5-1
clone_size: -
cdr3_nt: TGCGCCAGCAGCTTGGTAGGAGGTAGGAATCAGCCCCAGCATTTT
cdr3_aa: CASSLVGGRNQPQHF

j_call: TRBJ1-2
d_call: TRBD1
v_call: TRBV5-8
clone_size: -
cdr3_nt: TGTGCCAGCCATTGGACAGGGGCCCGCTATGGCTACACCTTC
cdr3_aa: CASHWTGARYGYTF

j_call: TRBJ2-1
d_call: -
v_call: TRBV5-6
clone_size: once
cdr3_nt: TGTGCCAGCAGCTTCATTCTTGCGCCACAGGAGTTCTTC
cdr3_aa: CASSFILAPQEFF

j_call: TRBJ1-4
d_call: -
v_call: TRBV3-1/TRBV3-2
clone_size: -
cdr3_nt: TGTGCCAGCAGCCATTGGGTCGGGGGGGCTAATGAAAAACTGTTTTTT
cdr3_aa: CASSHWVGGANEKLFF

j_call: TRBJ1-1
d_call: -
v_call: TRBV27
clone_size: -
cdr3_nt: TGTGCCAGCAGTTTATCGAATGTAGGGACACCTATGAACACTGAAGCTTTCTTT
cdr3_aa: CASSLSNVGTPMNTEAFF

j_call: TRBJ2-5
d_call: -
v_call: TRBV4-2
clone_size: -
cdr3_nt: TGTGCCAGCAGCCAAGGCGTCCCGGAGACCCAGTACTTC
cdr3_aa: CASSQGVPETQYF

j_call: TRBJ2-2
d_call: TRBD1
v_call: TRBV27
clone_size: -
cdr3_nt: TGTGCCAGCAGCCGACCAGGACAGGGGGGCGGGGAGCTGTTTTTT
cdr3_aa: CASSRPGQGGGELFF

j_call: TRBJ2-5
d_call: -
v_call: TRBV10-3
clone_size: few
cdr3_nt: TGTGCCATCAGTGTGGGGGGGCCGCAAGAGACCCAGTACTTC
cdr3_aa: CAISVGGPQETQYF

j_call: TRBJ2-7
d_call: TRBD1
v_call: TRBV2
clone_size: -
cdr3_nt: TGTGCCAGCAGCCTTGGGACAGTCTTATACGAGCAGTACTTC
cdr3_aa: CASSLGTVLYEQYF

j_call: TRBJ2-2
d_call: -
v_call: TRBV6-5
clone_size: -
cdr3_nt: TGTGCCAGCAGTTCCAGGGTCACCGGGGAGCTGTTTTTT
cdr3_aa: CASSSRVTGELFF

j_call: TRBJ2-6
d_call: -
v_call: TRBV19
clone_size: -
cdr3_nt: TGTGCCAGTAGTATCGCCGAGAGCTCTGGGGCCAACGTCCTGACTTTC
cdr3_aa: CASSIAESSGANVLTF

j_call: TRBJ1-2
d_call: -
v_call: TRBV5-1
clone_size: -
cdr3_nt: TGCGCCAGCAGCTTGGACAGTTCCTATGGCTACACCTTC
cdr3_aa: CASSLDSSYGYTF

j_call: TRBJ1-3
d_call: -
v_call: TRBV7-2
clone_size: -
cdr3_nt: TGTGCCAGCAGCCGGGGTTATGCGTGGCAGAATAGTAGAAACACCATATATTTT
cdr3_aa: CASSRGYAWQNSRNTIYF

j_call: TRBJ2-7
d_call: TRBD2
v_call: TRBV12-3/TRBV12-4
clone_size: -
cdr3_nt: TGTGCCAGCAGAGGACTAGCCGGCTACGAGCAGTACTTC
cdr3_aa: CASRGLAGYEQYF

j_call: TRBJ2-1
d_call: -
v_call: TRBV6-1
clone_size: -
cdr3_nt: TGTGCCAGCAGTGAAACAGGGGGAGGGAGTGAGCAGTTCTTC
cdr3_aa: CASSETGGGSEQFF

j_call: TRBJ1-3
d_call: TRBD1
v_call: TRBV7-9
clone_size: -
cdr3_nt: TGTGCCAGCAGCCCGGGACAGGGAGCGGGAAACACCATATATTTT
cdr3_aa: CASSPGQGAGNTIYF

j_call: TRBJ2-3
d_call: TRBD1
v_call: TRBV2
clone_size: -
cdr3_nt: TGTGCCAGCAGTGGGGGACAGGCGACAGATACGCAGTATTTT
cdr3_aa: CASSGGQATDTQYF

j_call: TRBJ1-4
d_call: TRBD1
v_call: TRBV5-1
clone_size: -
cdr3_nt: TGCGCCAGCAGCAAGCAACAGGGGGCCGGTGAAAAACTGTTTTTT
cdr3_aa: CASSKQQGAGEKLFF

j_call: TRBJ2-1
d_call: TRBD1
v_call: TRBV5-1
clone_size: -
cdr3_nt: TGCGCCAGCACAATGACACAGGGGGCAAATGAGCAGTTCTTC
cdr3_aa: CASTMTQGANEQFF

j_call: TRBJ1-4
d_call: -
v_call: TRBV5-1
clone_size: -
cdr3_nt: TGCGCCAGCAGCTCATACGCCGGGCCGGGGGAAAAACTGTTTTTT
cdr3_aa: CASSSYAGPGEKLFF

j_call: TRBJ2-7
d_call: TRBD2
v_call: TRBV6-2/TRBV6-3
clone_size: -
cdr3_nt: TGTGCCAGCAGTTACAATTTCGGGGGGTACGAGCAGTACTTC
cdr3_aa: CASSYNFGGYEQYF

j_call: TRBJ1-4
d_call: TRBD1
v_call: TRBV5-1
clone_size: -
cdr3_nt: TGCGCCAGCAGCCGGGGGGGACAGCCTAATGAAAAACTGTTTTTT
cdr3_aa: CASSRGGQPNEKLFF

j_call: TRBJ1-1
d_call: TRBD1
v_call: TRBV7-2
clone_size: -
cdr3_nt: TGTGCCAGCAGCAGGTCCGGGACAGGGTTCACTGAAGCTTTCTTT
cdr3_aa: CASSRSGTGFTEAFF

j_call: TRBJ1-2
d_call: -
v_call: TRBV7-8
clone_size: -
cdr3_nt: TGTGCCAGCAGCTTAGAGCAGGGAGGCTATGGCTACACCTTC
cdr3_aa: CASSLEQGGYGYTF

j_call: TRBJ2-5
d_call: TRBD2
v_call: TRBV7-7
clone_size: -
cdr3_nt: TGTGCTAGCAGCCCTCTAGCGGGGGTTCCAGAGACCCAGTACTTC
cdr3_aa: CASSPLAGVPETQYF

j_call: TRBJ1-1
d_call: -
v_call: TRBV5-1
clone_size: once
cdr3_nt: TGCGCCAGCAGCTTGGCCGGGGGGCTGAACACTGAAGCTTTCTTT
cdr3_aa: CASSLAGGLNTEAFF

j_call: TRBJ2-5
d_call: -
v_call: TRBV10-3
clone_size: -
cdr3_nt: TGTGCCATCAGTGAGTCTGGAGGCCGGGGGACCCAGTACTTC
cdr3_aa: CAISESGGRGTQYF

j_call: TRBJ2-7
d_call: -
v_call: TRBV5-5
clone_size: -
cdr3_nt: TGTGCCAGCACTCGGACTTCCTACGAGCAGTACTTC
cdr3_aa: CASTRTSYEQYF

j_call: TRBJ2-1
d_call: TRBD2
v_call: TRBV4-2
clone_size: -
cdr3_nt: TGTGCCAGCAGCCCGCTTACTAGCGGGGGGGCTTATGAGCAGTTCTTC
cdr3_aa: CASSPLTSGGAYEQFF

j_call: TRBJ1-1
d_call: TRBD1
v_call: TRBV18
clone_size: -
cdr3_nt: TGTGCCAGCTCACCACTGACAGGGGAAGCTTTCTTT
cdr3_aa: CASSPLTGEAFF

j_call: TRBJ1-4
d_call: TRBD1
v_call: TRBV14
clone_size: -
cdr3_nt: TGTGCCAGCAGCAAGACAGGGGCCCCTAATGAAAAACTGTTTTTT
cdr3_aa: CASSKTGAPNEKLFF